Sequencing of this T cell receptor beta chain was carried out in a study of regulatory T cells in long-lasting Graves disease. Arm-PCR of CDR3 regions and iRepertoire HTBI primers were used to build TCR beta libraries. TCRdb re-called the multiplex PCR reads with MiXCR, one entry per CDR3 protein. The table shows 400,000 to 500,000 distinct CDR3 sequences, with around 13% occurring only once. Noted time point: newly diagnosed GD, antithyroid drugs for less than 3 months. Scientists built the TCR library using RNA that was extracted from PBMCs. V dropped 6 bases and J dropped 1; count of bases not matched to a gene: 3. The CDR3 extends over 14 amino acids. This clonotype was observed many times. This same sample was also taken into another study, of T cells in Graves' hyperthyroidism and ophthalmopathy.

Specimen: peripheral blood mononuclear cells (PBMCs), collected at new diagnosis, from a patient treated with antithyroid drugs. The sequence was collected from a woman aged 50 to 60 with Graves disease. V and J are TRBV12-3 or TRBV12-4 and TRBJ1-3; 7 nucleotides match TRBD1. CDR3 sequence: CASRKQGSGNTIYF. The CDR3 DNA is TGTGCCAGCAGGAAACAGGGGTCTGGAAACACCATATATTTT.